Listed here are 2 T cell receptor beta chains from one sample, sequenced in a study of graft-versus-host responses after intestinal transplantation. Their antigens remain unidentified. Some clones are missing from TCRdb's copy, which holds only in-frame ones; the method was immunoSEQ multiplex PCR. The sample holds some 83,000 clones; 90% to 95% are singletons and the top ten take 0.09% to 0.1%. Specimen: unstimulated CD4+ T cells sorted from spleen or lymph node cells, collected before intestinal transplant. Receptors were obtained from a human donor who received an intestinal transplant.

This rearrangement joins TRBV5-6 to TRBJ1-6, with unresolved D. Germline V gene lookup returns CDR1 SGHDT and CDR2 YYEEEE. Trimming took 4 bases from V and 1 from J, leaving 12 bases between them. This CDR3 region has 16 residues. The CDR3 loop reads CASSAGFGSYNSPLHF. CDR3 sequence (DNA): TGTGCCAGCAGCGCTGGGTTCGGGTCCTATAATTCACCCCTCCACTTT.

The genes are TRBV7-9 and TRBJ2-5, with 9 bases fitting TRBD2. Germline assignment: CDR1 SEHNR and CDR2 FQNEAQ (reference sequence). V gave up 5 bases and J gave up 2 bases; unmatched junction bases: 3. CDR3 length: 14 amino acids. CDR3 DNA sequence: TGTGCCAGCAGCAGAGCGGGGGGACAAGAGACCCAGTACTTC. Its protein is CASSRAGGQETQYF.